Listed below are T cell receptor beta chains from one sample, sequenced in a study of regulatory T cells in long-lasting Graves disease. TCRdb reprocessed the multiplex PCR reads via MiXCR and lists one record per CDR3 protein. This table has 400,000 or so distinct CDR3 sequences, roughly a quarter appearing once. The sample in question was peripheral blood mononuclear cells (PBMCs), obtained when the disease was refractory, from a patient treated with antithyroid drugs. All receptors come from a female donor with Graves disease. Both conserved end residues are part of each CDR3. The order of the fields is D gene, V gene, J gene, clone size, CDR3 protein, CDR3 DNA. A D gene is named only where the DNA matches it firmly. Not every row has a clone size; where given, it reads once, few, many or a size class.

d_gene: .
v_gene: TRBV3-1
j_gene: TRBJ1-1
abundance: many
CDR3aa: CASSQPTGGTEAFF
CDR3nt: TGTGCCAGCAGCCAGCCCACCGGCGGCACTGAAGCTTTCTTT

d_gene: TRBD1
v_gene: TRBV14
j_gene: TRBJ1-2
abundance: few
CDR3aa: CASSHEGQGGRNYGYTF
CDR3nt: TGTGCCAGCAGCCATGAGGGACAGGGGGGCCGTAACTATGGCTACACCTTC

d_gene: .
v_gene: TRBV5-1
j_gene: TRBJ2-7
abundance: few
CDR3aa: CASSKQGHEQYF
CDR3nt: TGCGCCAGCAGCAAACAGGGCCACGAGCAGTACTTC

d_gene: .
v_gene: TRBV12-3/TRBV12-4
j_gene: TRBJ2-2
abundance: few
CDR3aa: CASSSQGTRLSNTGELFF
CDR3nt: TGTGCCAGCAGTTCCCAGGGCACGCGGCTATCGAACACCGGGGAGCTGTTTTTT

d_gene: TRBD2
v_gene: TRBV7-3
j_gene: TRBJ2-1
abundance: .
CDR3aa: CASSLWPSGSGDNEQFF
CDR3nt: TGTGCCAGCAGCTTATGGCCTAGCGGGTCGGGGGACAATGAGCAGTTCTTC

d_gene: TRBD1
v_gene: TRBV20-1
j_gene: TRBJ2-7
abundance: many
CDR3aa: CSAEKDRGPFEQYF
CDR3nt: TGCAGTGCTGAGAAAGACAGGGGGCCGTTTGAGCAGTACTTC

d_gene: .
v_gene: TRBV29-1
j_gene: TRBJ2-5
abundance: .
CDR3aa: CSVGIETQYF
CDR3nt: TGCAGCGTTGGTATAGAGACCCAGTACTTC

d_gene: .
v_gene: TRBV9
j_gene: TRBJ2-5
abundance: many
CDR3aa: CASSVGVVPETQYF
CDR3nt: TGTGCCAGCAGCGTAGGTGTGGTACCAGAGACCCAGTACTTC

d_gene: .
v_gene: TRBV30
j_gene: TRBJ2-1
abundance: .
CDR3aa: CAWSPGLYNEQFF
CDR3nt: TGTGCCTGGAGTCCCGGACTCTACAATGAGCAGTTCTTC

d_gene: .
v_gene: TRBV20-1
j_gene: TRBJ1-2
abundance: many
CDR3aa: CSASDKPNYGYTF
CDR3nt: TGCAGTGCTTCGGACAAACCGAACTATGGCTACACCTTC

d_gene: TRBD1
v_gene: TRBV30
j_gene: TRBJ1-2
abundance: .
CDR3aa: CAWGQGAVYGYTF
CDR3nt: TGTGCCTGGGGACAGGGGGCAGTCTATGGCTACACCTTC

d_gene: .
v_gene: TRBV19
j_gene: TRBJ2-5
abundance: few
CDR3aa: CASSIVGSTSQETQYF
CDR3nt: TGTGCCAGTAGTATAGTAGGCAGCACTTCCCAAGAGACCCAGTACTTC

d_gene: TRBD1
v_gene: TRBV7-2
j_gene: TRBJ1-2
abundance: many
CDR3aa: CASSSGGTGGSYGYTF
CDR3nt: TGTGCCAGCAGCTCAGGAGGGACAGGAGGGTCCTATGGCTACACCTTC

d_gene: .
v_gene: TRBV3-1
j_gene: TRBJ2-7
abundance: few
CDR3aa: CASSQYPGPGYEQYF
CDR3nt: TGTGCCAGCAGCCAATATCCAGGCCCAGGCTACGAGCAGTACTTC

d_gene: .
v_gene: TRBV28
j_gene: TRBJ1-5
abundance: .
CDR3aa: CASNSIGGGQPQHF
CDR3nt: TGTGCCAGCAACTCGATCGGGGGTGGGCAGCCCCAGCATTTT

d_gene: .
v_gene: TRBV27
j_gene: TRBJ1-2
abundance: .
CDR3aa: CASSLWAPGGYGYTF
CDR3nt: TGTGCCAGCAGTTTATGGGCCCCGGGAGGCTATGGCTACACCTTC

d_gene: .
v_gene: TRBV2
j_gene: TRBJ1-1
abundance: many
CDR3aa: CASSRTNEAFF
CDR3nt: TGTGCCAGCAGTCGGACGAATGAAGCTTTCTTT

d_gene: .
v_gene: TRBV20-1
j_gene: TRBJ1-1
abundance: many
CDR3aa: CSAIAGTINTEAFF
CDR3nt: TGCAGTGCTATAGCCGGGACGATAAACACTGAAGCTTTCTTT

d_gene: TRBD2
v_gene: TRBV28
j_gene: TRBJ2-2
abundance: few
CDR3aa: CASSTGTSGRLTGELFF
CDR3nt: TGTGCCAGCAGCACCGGGACTAGCGGGAGATTAACCGGGGAGCTGTTTTTT

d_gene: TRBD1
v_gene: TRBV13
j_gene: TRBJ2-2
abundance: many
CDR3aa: CASSRGTGGVSTGELFF
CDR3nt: TGTGCCAGCAGCAGGGGGACAGGGGGCGTCTCAACCGGGGAGCTGTTTTTT

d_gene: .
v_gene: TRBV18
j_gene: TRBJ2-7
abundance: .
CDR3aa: CASSPPSRYEQYF
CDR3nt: TGTGCCAGCTCACCACCTTCTCGCTACGAGCAGTACTTC

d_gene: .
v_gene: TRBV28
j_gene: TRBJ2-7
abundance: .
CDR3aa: CASSESRGAYYEQYF
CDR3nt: TGTGCCAGCTCCGAGAGCCGGGGGGCCTACTACGAGCAGTACTTC

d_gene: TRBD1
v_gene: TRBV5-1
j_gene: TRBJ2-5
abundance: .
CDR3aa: CASIRGLGQETQYF
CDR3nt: TGCGCCAGCATTAGGGGGCTAGGCCAAGAGACCCAGTACTTC

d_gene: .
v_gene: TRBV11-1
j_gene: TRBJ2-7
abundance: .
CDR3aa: CASTRGHAGEQYF
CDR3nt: TGTGCCAGCACCCGGGGACACGCCGGCGAGCAGTACTTC

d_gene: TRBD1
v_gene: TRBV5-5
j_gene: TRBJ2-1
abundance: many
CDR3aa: CASSAWDRLYNEQFF
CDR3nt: TGTGCCAGCAGCGCCTGGGACAGACTATACAATGAGCAGTTCTTC

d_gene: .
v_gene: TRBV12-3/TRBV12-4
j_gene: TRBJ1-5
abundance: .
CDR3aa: CASSPALTGNQPQHF
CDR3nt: TGTGCCAGCAGTCCCGCCTTAACGGGCAATCAGCCCCAGCATTTT

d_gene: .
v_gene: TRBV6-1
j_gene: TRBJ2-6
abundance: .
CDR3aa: CASSRLSGANVLTF
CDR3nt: TGTGCCAGCAGTCGACTCTCTGGGGCCAACGTCCTGACTTTC

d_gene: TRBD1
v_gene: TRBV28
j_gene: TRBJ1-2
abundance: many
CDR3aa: CASSSGTGNYGYTF
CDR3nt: TGTGCCAGCAGTTCGGGGACAGGGAATTATGGCTACACCTTC

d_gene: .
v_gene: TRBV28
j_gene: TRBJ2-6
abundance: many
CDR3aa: CASRTGVAGANVLTF
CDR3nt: TGTGCCAGCAGAACCGGGGTGGCTGGGGCCAACGTCCTGACTTTC

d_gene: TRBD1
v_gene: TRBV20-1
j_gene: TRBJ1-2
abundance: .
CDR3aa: CSAAGTVFNYGYTF
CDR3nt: TGCAGTGCAGCCGGGACAGTCTTTAACTATGGCTACACCTTC

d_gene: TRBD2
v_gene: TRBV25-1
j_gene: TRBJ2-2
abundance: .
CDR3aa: CASSATGLAWKFGGELFF
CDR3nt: TGTGCCAGCAGTGCAACTGGACTAGCGTGGAAGTTTGGCGGGGAGCTGTTTTTT